This TCR beta chain emerged from a study of shared clonotypes between healthy human individuals (dated by TCRdb to 2019 to 2021). The study in broad terms: A few men and two women, aged 18 to 49 years, made up the cohort. To increase sequencing depth and limit assay-specific biases, different laboratories used diverse techniques to prepare libraries and sequence TCR repertoires. Between about 0.9 and 8.9 billion PBMCs per donor were obtained by leukapheresis. For each donor, CD4 naive and CD4 memory were each run on three plates, CD8 naive on two plates, and CD8 memory on one plate. To estimate repertoire size and how much clonotypes are shared between individuals, the study performed deep sequencing of blood TCR repertoires from a few healthy adults. The full study reports these points: About 5% of naive CD4, roughly 3.6% of naive CD8, about 2.1% of memory CD4, and less than 0.45% of memory CD8 clonotypes were shared across several donors. Pairwise subsampling indicated that sequencing depth was expected to affect the degree of clonotype sharing among donors. Compared with non-shared clonotypes, clonotypes shared by all four sorted-subset donors had higher generation probabilities. Only blood was sampled, and tissue TCR repertoires likely differ from those in blood. Rarefaction of sorted-subset datasets indicated incomplete sequencing despite the large sequencing depth. Naive subsets generally had larger estimated clonotype richness than memory subsets. Because the study included only a small number of donors, the genetic and exposure-history diversity represented was limited.

Notes on this clone: Its target antigen remains unknown. Base qualities are not recorded, but no much larger clone differs from it by a single base.

TCR CDR3 regions were amplified from genomic DNA by multiplex PCR using the deep immunoSEQ assay. For each cell subset, the extracted genomic DNA was distributed evenly across all wells of several immunoSEQ 96-well plates, and each plate served as one replicate. For sorted subsets, roughly 0.2 ug genomic DNA, equal to about 30,000 T cell genomes, was loaded into each replicate PCR. The purified libraries were quantified using a Qubit 3.0 fluorometer, sized with a Bioanalyzer 2100, and then quantified again using the KAPA Library Quantification kit. Every immunoSEQ 96-well plate was sequenced on a separate single-read 150-cycle Illumina NextSeq 550 flow cell. The original pipeline was this. The immunoSEQ output contained only junctional sequences without quality scores, so filtering could not match that applied to full-length reads. To assign V/J genes and CDR3, sequences were annotated using PyIR, a Python wrapper for IgBLAST v1.9, with IMGT germline references. Reads were removed for weak V/J assignments (E-value above 1e-6), missing CDR3, stop codons, out-of-frame junctions, or ambiguous translated residues. V3J clonotypes were defined as sequences sharing an identical inferred V gene, J gene, and CDR3 amino acid sequence. The percentage overlap between two repertoires was calculated by dividing the number of shared unique clonotypes by the size of the smaller repertoire. Richness of each repertoire was evaluated using RTK rarefaction, the Chao1 estimator, and Recon v2.1 estimates of unobserved clonotypes. Generation probabilities for all TCRbeta clonotypes obtained by the gDNA method from a few donors were computed using OLGA. The source is immuneACCESS, and TCRdb retained only in-frame sequences with V and J called. Part of the clones is not carried over; for the studies checked, unresolved V genes explain less than half of this, and the remainder is unexplained. V, J and clone size were drawn from that table, and D and trimming were deduced from the DNA. For this sample the table gives about 2.4 million clones, of which over 85% were detected only once. The top ten clonotypes cover roughly 0.15% of the sample.

The donors were healthy, HIV-negative adults with no recently reported acute infections or vaccinations. Every donor was a Caucasian adult living in Nashville, Tennessee, USA. CD4+ T cells were enriched by magnetic negative selection; naive cells were then positively selected on CD45RA, and the negative fraction formed the memory subset. Blood was collected by leukapheresis, and PBMCs were isolated by Ficoll-Histopaque density gradient centrifugation and then cryopreserved in liquid nitrogen vapor phase. Analytical flow cytometry was used to check the purity and quantity of each magnetically sorted T cell population. Genomic DNA was isolated from each sorted fraction and quantified by UV absorbance on a Nanodrop 2000c. Deletion took 8 bases off V and 1 base off J, with a span of 20 bases between the germline ends. CDR1 and CDR2, looked up from the germline V gene, are SQVTM and ANQGSEA. From cysteine to phenylalanine, the CDR3 is 15 amino acids long. Here the CDR3 DNA is all that survives: 45 bases in frame from base 1.

The sample consisted of naive CD4+ T cells sorted from blood. Explained via the paper, the cell subset or site label denotes: CD45RA+ positively selected. The clonotype was recovered from a man between 18 and 29 years old in good health. The chain is encoded by TRBV29-1 joined to TRBJ1-1, with TRBD1 perhaps the D gene, on 5 matching bases. The DNA reads TGCAGCATACGAGCAGGGATTACTGCGAACACTGAAGCTTTCTTT. Translation gives CSIRAGITANTEAFF.